The 19 T cell receptor beta chains reported below all come from one sample, sequenced in a study of T cell changes during pregnancy in multiple sclerosis. TCRdb's copy holds only in-frame clones and misses some; the assay was immunoSEQ multiplex PCR. The sample has 69,000 or so clones, around 92% seen once. The sample in question was peripheral blood, obtained before pregnancy. The receptor set was obtained from a female donor with multiple sclerosis, enrolled in a pregnancy study.

CDR3 nucleotides: TGTGCCAGTAGTTTCAGACGAGGGCTCGCGGCAGATACGCAGTATTTT. Encoded protein: CASSFRRGLAADTQYF. V gene TRBV19 combines with J gene TRBJ2-3, with D perhaps TRBD2 (5 bases). V was trimmed by 5 bases and J by 4 bases, leaving 19 bases between them. The CDR3 is made up of 16 amino acids. Germline lookup yields CDR1 LNHDA and CDR2 SQIVND (reference sequence).

J is TRBJ2-1 and V is TRBV7-2, with a weak D call TRBD2 (7 bases). CDR1 is SGHTA and CDR2 is FQGNSA in the germline V gene. CDR3 length: 15 residues. V lost 1 base and J 6 bases, leaving 13 bases between the germline ends. In DNA form, the CDR3 reads TGTGCCAGCAGCTTAGAGGGGGGGGGAGGCAATGAGCAGTTCTTC. Translating gives CASSLEGGGGNEQFF.

The DNA of the CDR3 is TGTGCCAGCAGAAACGGAGGGGTTGGTGGCATTCAGTACTTC. Translation: CASRNGGVGGIQYF. The rearrangement links TRBV5-4 to TRBJ2-4; possibly TRBD2 for D (6 bases). Germline CDR1 SGHNT, CDR2 YYREEE (reference sequence). The ends were cut back, 5 bases at V and 9 bases at J, with 18 bases in the middle. The length of the CDR3 is 14 residues.

This chain links TRBV29-1 with TRBJ2-7; weak D call: TRBD1 (5 bases). The CDR3 contains 13 residues. V lost 5 bases, J lost 5 bases, and 16 bases lay in between. CDR1 is SQVTM and CDR2 is ANQGSEA in the germline V gene. CDR3 sequence (DNA): TGCAGCGTTTCTTTTGGGGCCTCGGACGAGCAGTACTTC. Its protein is CSVSFGASDEQYF.

The chain couples TRBV7-9 to TRBJ2-3, with 8 nucleotides matching TRBD2. The V and J ends lost 4 bases and 4 bases, in that order; junction bases with no gene match: 13. CDR1 and CDR2 (germline): SEHNR, FQNEAQ (reference sequence). The CDR3 has 17 residues. CDR3 nucleotides: TGTGCCAGCAGCTCGCGGGGGGCCATAAGTGTCGCAGATACGCAGTATTTT. This sequence encodes CASSSRGAISVADTQYF.

V and J are TRBV6-6 and TRBJ1-5, with D uncertain. The germline V and J ends were trimmed by 0 bases and 4 bases, with 7 bases remaining between them. This CDR3 is 14 amino acids long. Germline V gene sequence: CDR1 MNHNY, CDR2 SVGAGI (reference sequence). The CDR3 reads CASSYSEGNQPQHF. The CDR3 bases are TGTGCCAGCAGTTACTCGGAGGGAAATCAGCCCCAGCATTTT.

The chain combines TRBV13 with TRBJ2-3; TRBD1 matches at 7 bases. There are 15 residues in the CDR3. Looked up from germline, CDR1 is PRHDT and CDR2 is FYEKMQ (reference sequence). V shed 6 bases and J 0 bases; nucleotides not matched to a gene: 6. In nucleotides, the CDR3 is TGTGCCAGCAGTCAAGGGACAGCGAGCACAGATACGCAGTATTTT. This encodes CASSQGTASTDTQYF.

This chain links TRBV7-2 with TRBJ2-7; TRBD1 might be the D (6 bases). The ends were cut back, 4 bases at V and 4 bases at J, with 20 bases in the middle. CDR1 is SGHTA, CDR2 FQGNSA, per germline. The CDR3 sequence is 16 residues long. The CDR3 DNA reads TGTGCCAGCAGCTCAGGGGTCCGGGACGGAAAATACGAGCAGTACTTC. Amino acid sequence: CASSSGVRDGKYEQYF. The variable domain in full, completed from reference TRBV7-2 and TRBJ2-7, reads GAGVSQSPSNKVTEKGKDVELRCDPISGHTALYWYRQSLGQGLEFLIYFQGNSAPDKSGLPSDRFSAERTGGSVSTLTIQRTQQEDSAVYLCASSSGVRDGKYEQYFGPGTRLTVT.

The chain combines TRBV4-1 with TRBJ2-7, with D perhaps TRBD2 (6 bases). Trimming took off 0 bases at V and 3 bases at J, with 15 bases between the two ends. The length of the CDR3 is 16 residues. Germline V lookup: CDR1 MGHRA, CDR2 YSYEKL. The CDR3, as DNA: TGCGCCAGCAGCCAAGAAAGGTCAATTAGCGGCTACGAGCAGTACTTC. Protein product: CASSQERSISGYEQYF.

CDR3 DNA sequence: TGCAGTGCTCCGGGGGGGACTGAAGCTTTCTTT. Translating gives CSAPGGTEAFF. V is TRBV20-1 and J is TRBJ1-1; D might be TRBD1 (5 bases). V lost 5 bases, J lost 5 bases, and 9 bases lay in between. The CDR3 extends over 11 amino acids. Looked up from germline, CDR1 is DFQATT and CDR2 is SNEGSKA (reference sequence).

The V call is TRBV25-1, the J call TRBJ1-2, with a weak D call TRBD1 (6 bases). Trimming stripped 11 bases from V and 8 bases from J, with 18 bases between. This CDR3 spans 12 amino acids. The germline CDR1 and CDR2 sequences are MGHDK and SYGVNS. Here the CDR3 DNA reads TGTGCCTCTCAAGGGGGTTATCGCGGCTACACCTTC. Amino acid sequence: CASQGGYRGYTF.

The chain has TRBV7-9 and TRBJ2-2; maybe TRBD1 (6 bases). V was pared by 2 bases and J by 4 bases, with 23 bases between. The CDR3 runs 19 residues. The germline CDR1 and CDR2 sequences are SEHNR and FQNEAQ (reference sequence). CDR3 sequence reads: CASSLFPILGHILTGELFF. The CDR3, as DNA: TGTGCCAGCAGCTTATTTCCCATCCTGGGACACATTCTCACCGGGGAGCTGTTTTTT.

The table lists this clone with a count of one. The CDR3 nucleotides are TGTGCCAGCAGGGAGCGGGAGGGTTTGTGGAATGAGCAGTTCTTC. Translation: CASREREGLWNEQFF. The genes are TRBV2 and TRBJ2-1; 10 positions agree with TRBD2. From germline, CDR1 is SNHLY and CDR2 FYNNEI. With 6 bases clipped from V and 7 bases from J, the junction kept 9 bases outside the gene matches. This CDR3 region has 15 residues.

V and J are TRBV29-1 and TRBJ1-2; 8 bases are shared with TRBD1. The V gene end was trimmed by 6 bases and the J gene end by 3 bases; junction bases not matched to a gene: 12. Germline V CDR1 and CDR2: SQVTM, ANQGSEA. CDR3 length equals 15 residues. This CDR3 reads CSVDLQGAYHYGYTF. DNA of the CDR3: TGCAGCGTAGATCTTCAGGGGGCGTATCACTATGGCTACACCTTC.

The rearrangement joins TRBV27 to TRBJ2-7; possibly TRBD1 for D (5 bases). V was cut by 4 bases and J by 2 bases, with 15 bases left in between. The CDR3 extends over 15 amino acids. Germline assignment: CDR1 MNHEY and CDR2 SMNVEV (reference sequence). This CDR3 reads CASSYQGMKTYEQYF. CDR3 nucleotides: TGTGCCAGCAGTTACCAGGGTATGAAAACCTACGAGCAGTACTTC.

The rearrangement uses TRBV6-4 and TRBJ2-2; 7 nucleotides line up with TRBD1. V was pared by 8 bases and J by 6 bases, with 15 bases of the junction left unmatched. This CDR3 has 16 residues. CDR1 is MRHNA, CDR2 SNTAGT, per germline. The CDR3 DNA follows: TGTGCCAGCGCTGCCACCTCAGGGGGAAGAGCCGGGGAGCTGTTTTTT. This sequence encodes CASAATSGGRAGELFF.

The gene calls are TRBV14 and TRBJ1-1; 7 bases are a match to TRBD1. Germline V gives CDR1 SGHDN, CDR2 FVKESK. Trimming took 3 bases from V and 1 from J; bases not matched to a gene: 5. The CDR3 has 15 amino acids. The CDR3 is CASSHTTGKNTEAFF. The CDR3 DNA sequence: TGTGCCAGCAGCCACACGACAGGGAAGAACACTGAAGCTTTCTTT.

This chain links TRBV2 with TRBJ2-2; D remains ambiguous. CDR1 and CDR2 (germline): SNHLY, FYNNEI. Trimming cost V 7 bases and J 4 bases, with 22 bases left between them. The CDR3 has 17 residues. CDR3 protein: CASNDGSRRVSTGELFF. As DNA, the CDR3 is TGTGCCAGCAACGACGGTAGTCGACGGGTGAGCACCGGGGAGCTGTTTTTT.

The chain uses TRBV7-9 and TRBJ2-1, with 13 positions matching TRBD2. This CDR3 spans 16 amino acids. J was trimmed by 7 bases and V by 4 bases; bases with no gene match: 7. Germline V CDR1 and CDR2: SEHNR, FQNEAQ (reference sequence). This CDR3 reads CASSSPTSGRGNEQFF. In nucleotides, the CDR3 is TGTGCCAGCAGCTCCCCCACTAGCGGGAGGGGTAATGAGCAGTTCTTC.